The 2 T cell receptor beta chains in this list originate from one sample, sequenced in a study of blood T cell repertoires in COVID-19. Only in-frame clones appear in the TCRdb table, and some are missing; sequencing was by immunoSEQ multiplex PCR. The sample carries around 40,000 clones, around 84% recorded once. What was sequenced was peripheral blood. These receptors all come from a human donor in a cohort sampled during active COVID-19.

CDR3 coding DNA: TGTGCCAGCAGCTCAGGGGTGGAGACCCAGTACTTC. It is translated as CASSSGVETQYF. The chain couples TRBV11-3 to TRBJ2-5; TRBD1 might be the D (6 bases). V was cut by 4 bases and J by 5 bases, with 8 bases left in between. Germline CDR1 is SGHNT and CDR2 is YENEEA. The CDR3 is 12 residues long.

The table lists this clone with a count of one. This rearrangement joins TRBV19 to TRBJ2-7, with 9 bases matching TRBD1. Germline lookup yields CDR1 LNHDA and CDR2 SQIVND (reference sequence). The CDR3 totals 14 residues. Trimming cost V 5 bases and J 5 bases; bases outside gene matches: 7. CDR3 residues: CASSARTGADEQYF. Here the CDR3 DNA reads TGTGCCAGTAGTGCCAGGACAGGGGCGGACGAGCAGTACTTC.